What follows are 2 T cell receptor beta chains derived from one specimen sequenced in a study of cytomegalovirus exposure and HLA in healthy donors. The PCR had 60 Vbeta and 13 Jbeta primers. Produced via immunoSEQ multiplex PCR; TCRdb's table is partial and in-frame only. The table shows around 170,000 clones, with roughly 80% occurring only once. The sample comprised PBMCs. All receptors derive from a woman aged 18-29 years in good health and CMV-seronegative.

This clone was detected only once. The chain combines TRBV4-3 with TRBJ1-3, with D possibly being TRBD1 (6 bases). There are 17 residues in the CDR3. Trimming cost V 0 bases and J 0 bases, with 12 bases left between them. Germline CDR1 LGHNA, CDR2 YSLEER. The CDR3 loop reads CASSQDGGAYSGNTIYF. The CDR3 coding sequence is TGCGCCAGCAGCCAAGACGGGGGGGCCTACTCTGGAAACACCATATATTTT.

This CDR3 is CASSEASQGYNEQFF. DNA for the CDR3: TGCGCCAGCAGTGAAGCTAGCCAAGGTTATAATGAGCAGTTCTTC. The rearrangement joins TRBV10-2 to TRBJ2-1, with D possibly matching TRBD2 (5 bases). The CDR3 is 15 residues long. Per the germline V gene, CDR1 is WSHSY and CDR2 is SAAADI. V lost 3 bases and J lost 7, with 16 bases in between.